Listed here is a single T cell receptor beta chain. CDR3 length: 13 residues. Germline CDR1 WNHNN, CDR2 SYGVQD (reference sequence). The V and J ends lost 8 bases and 2 bases respectively, with 13 bases between them. These data originate in a study of control samples from healthy donors and cancer patients. Produced via immunoSEQ multiplex PCR; TCRdb's table is partial and in-frame only. This table has approximately 80,000 clones, roughly 89% appearing once. Sequenced sample: blood. The sequence was collected from a man between 25 and 39 years old in good health. The gene calls are TRBV10-1 and TRBJ2-7; the D gene is possibly TRBD2 (5 bases). CDR3 nucleotide sequence: TGCGCCAGCGGCTCGGGATACCCCTACGAGCAGTACTTC. It codes for CASGSGYPYEQYF.